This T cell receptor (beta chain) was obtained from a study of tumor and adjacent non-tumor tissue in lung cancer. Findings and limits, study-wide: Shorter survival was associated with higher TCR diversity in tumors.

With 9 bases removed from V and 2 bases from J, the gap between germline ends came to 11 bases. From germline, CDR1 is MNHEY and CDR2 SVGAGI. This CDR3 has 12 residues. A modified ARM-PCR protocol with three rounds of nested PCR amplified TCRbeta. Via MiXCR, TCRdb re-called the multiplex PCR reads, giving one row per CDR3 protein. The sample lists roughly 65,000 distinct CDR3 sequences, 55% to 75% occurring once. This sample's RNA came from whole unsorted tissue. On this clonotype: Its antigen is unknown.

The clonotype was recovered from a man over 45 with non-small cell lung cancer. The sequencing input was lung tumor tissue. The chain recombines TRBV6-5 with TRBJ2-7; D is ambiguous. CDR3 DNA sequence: TGTGCCAGTAGGACCCCACCCTACGAGCAGTACTTC. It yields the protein CASRTPPYEQYF.